The sequence of this TCR beta chain was determined in a study of blood T cell repertoires in COVID-19. This clone was seen a handful of times. Clones were sequenced by immunoSEQ multiplex PCR, and TCRdb holds only the in-frame ones, with some missing. The sample includes fewer than 200,000 clones, around 87% of them seen just once. The CDR3 loop spans 16 amino acids. This chain links TRBV21-1 with TRBJ2-7; TRBD1, the D gene given by the table, was not confirmed from the DNA. TRBV21-1 is tagged as a pseudogene. This TCR derives from a woman aged 18-29 years who had recovered from COVID-19. Sequenced: peripheral blood. For the CDR3, the DNA is TGTGCCAGCAGGCGCCCCCGTAGGACATCCTCCCACGAGCAGTACTTC. This codes for CASRRPRRTSSHEQYF.